This T cell receptor beta chain appears in the sequencing data of a study of neurological immune-mediated disorders. Study-wide results and limits: Subjects shared no identical expanded-clone CDR3 amino acid sequences, suggesting private TCR-beta repertoires in all groups.

The ends were cut back, 0 bases at V and 8 bases at J, with 19 bases in the middle. The CDR3 covers 16 residues. Germline loops: CDR1 SGHDN, CDR2 FVKESK. This clonotype was observed many times. Its antigen is unknown. Noted time point: technical triplicate 2. Synthesis of cDNA was accomplished via 5'RACE employing 10-nucleotide random UMIs. Using its own MiXCR run on the 5' RACE reads, TCRdb lists one record per CDR3 protein. Among tens of thousands of distinct CDR3 sequences listed, less than 25% were seen once. What was sequenced was PBMCs. The TCR was taken from a man in his sixties with HTLV-1-associated myelopathy (HAM/TSP). V and J are TRBV14 and TRBJ1-2; D is undetermined. CDR3 protein: CASSQDGKGILWGYTF. The CDR3 DNA reads TGTGCCAGCAGCCAAGATGGGAAGGGTATACTATGGGGCTACACCTTC. Variable domain in full (rest from reference TRBV14 and TRBJ1-2): EAGVTQFPSHSVIEKGQTVTLRCDPISGHDNLYWYRRVMGKEIKFLLHFVKESKQDESGMPNNRFLAERTGGTYSTLKVQPAELEDSGVYFCASSQDGKGILWGYTFGSGTRLTVV.